Shown below are 20 T cell receptor beta chains from a single sample sequenced in a study of T cells in Graves' hyperthyroidism and ophthalmopathy. RNA transcripts served as the template for amplifying TCR beta CDR3 regions. Using the HTBI primer set, a first-round RT-PCR was run on the TCR CDR3. TCRdb independently ran MiXCR on the multiplex PCR reads; one entry per CDR3 protein. The table includes approximately 600,000 distinct CDR3 sequences, roughly 14% detected once. Sample: blood. Source of these receptors: a woman in her forties with Graves' ophthalmopathy.

This clonotype came up many times. The V and J genes are TRBV6-5 and TRBJ1-6, with unresolved D. CDR3 length: 13 residues. The V and J ends lost 6 bases and 5 bases respectively, with 8 bases between them. Germline values: CDR1 MNHEY, CDR2 SVGAGI. CDR3 sequence: CASRRQDNSPLHF. CDR3 nucleotides: TGTGCCAGCAGGAGGCAAGATAATTCACCCCTCCACTTT.

This clonotype was counted ten times or more. The chain employs TRBV12-5 and TRBJ1-2; 7 nucleotides line up with TRBD1. Trimming removed 5 bases from V and 8 bases from J; junction bases left unmatched: 11. The V gene's germline CDR1 is LGHNT and CDR2 FRNRAP. This CDR3 is built from 14 residues. CDR3 amino acids: CASGPALTGIGYTF. The DNA for the CDR3 is TGTGCTAGTGGTCCGGCTCTGACAGGGATCGGCTACACCTTC.

This clonotype has a count of ten or more. The chain employs TRBV15 and TRBJ2-2; possibly TRBD1 for D (6 bases). V was pared by 3 bases and J by 4 bases, with 12 bases between. The CDR3 sequence is 15 residues long. CDR1 is LNHNV and CDR2 is YYDKDF in the germline V gene (reference sequence). The CDR3 DNA reads TGTGCCACCAGCAGTCAGGGGCAAAGCACCGGGGAGCTGTTTTTT. Its translation: CATSSQGQSTGELFF. The entire variable domain, with the rest obtained from reference TRBV15 and TRBJ2-2, is as follows: DAMVIQNPRYQVTQFGKPVTLSCSQTLNHNVMYWYQQKSSQAPKLLFHYYDKDFNNEADTPDNFQSRRPNTSFCFLDIRSPGLGDTAMYLCATSSQGQSTGELFFGEGSRLTVL.

This clonotype occurred many times. V gene TRBV12-3 or TRBV12-4 combines with J gene TRBJ1-2; D call uncertain. CDR3 size: 17 residues. Trimming removed 7 bases from V and 4 bases from J, with 25 bases in between. CDR3 nucleotide sequence: TGTGCCAGCACCTCCTTCCCATCGGCCAGTCTGTTCTATGGCTACACCTTC. This gives the protein CASTSFPSASLFYGYTF.

The V and J genes are TRBV6-1 and TRBJ2-7; 11 bases align to TRBD2. CDR1 and CDR2 from the germline V gene are MNHNS and SASEGT. The V and J ends lost 5 bases and 5 bases, in that order; junction bases with no gene match: 14. The CDR3 length is 17 residues. CDR3 in DNA: TGTGCCAGCAGTAAGCTAGCGGGAGGCCTTTTCATCCACGAGCAGTACTTC. This translates into CASSKLAGGLFIHEQYF.

The CDR3 here is CASSTDRPPNIQYF. The CDR3 DNA follows: TGCGCCAGCAGCACGGACAGACCGCCGAACATTCAGTACTTC. V and J are TRBV5-1 and TRBJ2-4, with D possibly being TRBD1 (6 bases). From germline, CDR1 is SGHRS and CDR2 YFSETQ. Trimming stripped 4 bases from V and 7 bases from J, with 15 bases between. The CDR3 spans 14 residues.

This clonotype appeared many times. This chain joins TRBV28 and TRBJ2-3; no firm D call. Germline CDR1 MDHEN, CDR2 SYDVKM. The V gene lost 1 base and the J gene lost 2 bases, with 13 bases spanning the gap. The CDR3 is 16 amino acids. As DNA, the CDR3 is TGTGCCAGCAGTTTATCCGATTTTATGGCCACAGATACGCAGTATTTT. This gives the protein CASSLSDFMATDTQYF.

This clonotype was picked up many times. One end of the junction does not line up with germline, which may come from a read error. V is TRBV29-1 and J is TRBJ2-5; 7 bases fit TRBD2. The germline CDR1 and CDR2 sequences are SQVTM and ANQGSEA. The CDR3 runs to 13 residues. CDR3 region: CSVEGTKQETQYF. The CDR3 DNA is TGCAGCGTGGAAGGGACTAAGCAAGAGACCCAGTACTTC.

The chain employs TRBV18 and TRBJ1-2; TRBD1 matches at 9 bases. This CDR3 region has 16 residues. In germline, CDR1 is KGHSH, CDR2 LQKENI. The ends lost 1 base at V and 7 bases at J; junction bases unmatched: 10. CDR3 sequence reads: CASSPLGGTGPGGYTF. CDR3 coding DNA: TGTGCCAGCTCACCACTCGGCGGGACAGGGCCGGGTGGCTACACCTTC.

This clonotype was found a few times. The V gene is TRBV6-2 or TRBV6-3, the J gene TRBJ2-7; the D is unclear. The CDR3 is 14 amino acids. Trimming took off 6 bases at V and 2 bases at J, with 14 bases between the two ends. Germline-derived CDR1 and CDR2 are MNHEY and SVGEGT. The CDR3, as DNA: TGTGCCAGCAGCCCGGAACTTGGAGCCTACGAGCAGTACTTC. This translates into CASSPELGAYEQYF.

This clonotype has just a few counts. V and J are TRBV5-5 and TRBJ1-5; D unresolved. This CDR3 comprises 17 residues. V was pared by 0 bases and J by 1 base, with 14 bases between. Germline-derived CDR1 and CDR2 are SGHKS and YYEKEE (reference sequence). This CDR3 is CASSLEVLEQSNQPQHF. DNA of the CDR3: TGTGCCAGCAGCTTGGAGGTCTTAGAACAGAGCAATCAGCCCCAGCATTTT.

The chain employs TRBV5-1 and TRBJ2-7; 12 positions match TRBD1. This CDR3 has 15 amino acids. Unmatched junction bases numbered 6, after V lost 4 bases and J lost 4 bases. CDR1 SGHRS and CDR2 YFSETQ come from the germline V gene. The CDR3 bases are TGCGCCAGCAGCCGAATGGGACAGGGGGCGTACGAGCAGTACTTC. Its protein product is CASSRMGQGAYEQYF.

At least ten counts were recorded for this clonotype. The V and J genes are TRBV28 and TRBJ2-7, with TRBD1 matching over 9 bases. This CDR3 contains 14 residues. Per germline, CDR1 MDHEN and CDR2 SYDVKM. V lost 3 bases to trimming and J lost 6 bases; unmatched junction nucleotides: 6. CDR3 loop: CASSLGDREGEQYF. DNA for the CDR3: TGTGCCAGCAGTTTGGGGGACAGGGAGGGCGAGCAGTACTTC.

This clonotype was seen at least ten times. V is TRBV12-3 or TRBV12-4 and J is TRBJ2-5, with D possibly being TRBD2 (5 bases). This CDR3 has 14 amino acids. The V and J ends lost 3 bases and 4 bases respectively, with 12 bases between them. The CDR3 region is CASSFSLGRETQYF. CDR3 sequence (DNA): TGTGCCAGCAGTTTTAGTCTGGGGAGAGAGACCCAGTACTTC.

This clonotype was found a few times. This chain joins TRBV19 and TRBJ2-4; D is undetermined. Germline lookup yields CDR1 LNHDA and CDR2 SQIVND (reference sequence). V lost 5 bases and J lost 9, with 23 bases in between. This CDR3 comprises 16 residues. In nucleotides, the CDR3 is TGTGCCAGTAGTCTGTTTTTCGGACCCTCGGTCTCCATTCAGTACTTC. This encodes CASSLFFGPSVSIQYF. Using reference TRBV19 and TRBJ2-4 for the parts outside the CDR3, the full variable domain is DGGITQSPKYLFRKEGQNVTLSCEQNLNHDAMYWYRQDPGQGLRLIYYSQIVNDFQKGDIAEGYSVSREKKESFPLTVTSAQKNPTAFYLCASSLFFGPSVSIQYFGAGTRLSVL.

This clonotype was seen at least ten times. The rearrangement joins TRBV6-1 to TRBJ2-5; D might be TRBD1 or TRBD2, each matching 6 bases. V dropped 10 bases and J dropped 2 bases, with 14 bases sitting between them. The CDR3 runs to 13 residues. Germline loops: CDR1 MNHNS, CDR2 SASEGT. The CDR3 protein is CATEGGGQETQYF. As DNA, the CDR3 is TGTGCCACCGAGGGGGGTGGGCAAGAGACCCAGTACTTC.

This clonotype has a count of ten or more. V and J are TRBV20-1 and TRBJ1-5; TRBD1 might be the D (6 bases). Germline assignment: CDR1 DFQATT and CDR2 SNEGSKA (reference sequence). Trimming removed 0 bases at V and 3 bases at J, with 12 bases between. The CDR3 runs to 15 residues. CDR3 DNA: TGCAGTGCTAGAGATAGGACAGACCCCAATCAGCCCCAGCATTTT. This sequence encodes CSARDRTDPNQPQHF.

The genes are TRBV27 and TRBJ1-1; D is ambiguous. This CDR3 spans 15 amino acids. V lost 7 bases and J 1 base, leaving 16 bases between the germline ends. CDR1 and CDR2 (germline): MNHEY, SMNVEV (reference sequence). DNA of the CDR3: TGTGCCAGCATCCCCGTCGGGCAGCCGAACACTGAAGCTTTCTTT. Translated: CASIPVGQPNTEAFF.

This clonotype was observed at least ten times. The V call is TRBV20-1, the J call TRBJ1-2; maybe TRBD1 (6 bases). The CDR3 length is 12 residues. Germline CDR1 DFQATT, CDR2 SNEGSKA (reference sequence). Trimming removed 6 bases from V and 8 bases from J, with 16 bases in between. The DNA for the CDR3 is TGCAGTGCCGGAGGGGGGGAAAAGGGCTACACCTTC. Its translation: CSAGGGEKGYTF.

The CDR3 DNA sequence: TGTGCCAGTAGTCCATGGACAGGGGGCCGTTCACCCCTCCACTTT. Protein product: CASSPWTGGRSPLHF. The chain employs TRBV19 and TRBJ1-6; the match to TRBD1 covers 11 bases. The germline V gene has CDR1 LNHDA and CDR2 SQIVND (reference sequence). J gave up 9 bases and V 5 bases, and 6 bases lay outside the gene matches. The CDR3 extends over 15 amino acids. The full variable domain, its missing parts supplied by reference TRBV19 and TRBJ1-6, is DGGITQSPKYLFRKEGQNVTLSCEQNLNHDAMYWYRQDPGQGLRLIYYSQIVNDFQKGDIAEGYSVSREKKESFPLTVTSAQKNPTAFYLCASSPWTGGRSPLHFGNGTRLTVT.